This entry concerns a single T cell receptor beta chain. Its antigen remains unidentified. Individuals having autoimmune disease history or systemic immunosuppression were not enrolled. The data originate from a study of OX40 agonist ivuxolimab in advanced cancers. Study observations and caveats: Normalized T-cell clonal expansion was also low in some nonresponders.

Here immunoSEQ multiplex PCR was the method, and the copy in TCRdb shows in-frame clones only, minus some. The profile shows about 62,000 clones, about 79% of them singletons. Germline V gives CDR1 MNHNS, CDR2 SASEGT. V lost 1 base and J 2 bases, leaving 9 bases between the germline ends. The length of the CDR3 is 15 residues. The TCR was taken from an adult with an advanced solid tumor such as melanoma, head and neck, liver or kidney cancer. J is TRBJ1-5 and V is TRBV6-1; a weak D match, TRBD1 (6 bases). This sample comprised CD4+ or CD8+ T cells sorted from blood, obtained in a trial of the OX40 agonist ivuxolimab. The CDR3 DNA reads TGTGCCAGCAGTGAAGGGGGGCGAGGCAATCAGCCCCAGCATTTT. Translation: CASSEGGRGNQPQHF.